Reported below is one T cell receptor (beta chain). Germline and junction disagree at one end, which may indicate a read error. This record belongs to a study of regulatory T cells in long-lasting Graves disease. Time point described: newly diagnosed GD, antithyroid drugs for less than 3 months. From PBMCs, RNA was extracted and then used to make the TCR library. Construction of the TCR beta libraries employed iRepertoire HTBI primers in conjunction with Arm-PCR of CDR3 regions. TCRdb called the multiplex PCR reads again in MiXCR, with one record for every CDR3 protein. In the table there are about 540,000 distinct CDR3 sequences, roughly 14% of which are singletons. The CDR3 loop spans 12 amino acids. Germline V gives CDR1 LNHNV, CDR2 YYDKDF (reference sequence). These same data were also listed under a study on T cells in Graves' hyperthyroidism and ophthalmopathy.

The TCR sequence derives from a man younger than 40 with Graves disease. The chain is built from TRBV15 and TRBJ2-4, with TRBD1 as a possible D gene (6 bases). The material was peripheral blood mononuclear cells (PBMCs), obtained at new diagnosis, from a patient treated with antithyroid drugs. The CDR3, as DNA: TGTGGCACCAGATCAGGGGAAAACATTCAGTACTTC. Its translation is CGTRSGENIQYF.